Listed below are T cell receptor beta chains from one sample, sequenced in a study of blood T cell repertoires in COVID-19. Data came from immunoSEQ multiplex PCR; TCRdb stores just in-frame clones and leaves some out. Among about 350,000 clones listed, around nine tenths were seen once. Specimen: peripheral blood. These receptor sequences come from a woman aged 55-75 years with COVID-19, enrolled during active disease. Both conserved end residues are part of each CDR3. D genes are given only for firm matches. Not every row has a clone size; where given, it reads once, few, many or a size class.

cdr3_length	d_call	v_call	clone_size	j_call	cdr3_aa	cdr3_nt
14	NA	TRBV14	NA	TRBJ1-6	CASSQETGNSPLHF	TGTGCCAGCAGCCAAGAAACAGGGAATTCACCCCTCCACTTT
14	TRBD1	TRBV3-1/TRBV3-2	NA	TRBJ2-7	CASSLSGTGGEQYF	TGTGCCAGCAGCCTCTCCGGGACAGGGGGCGAGCAGTACTTC
14	TRBD1	TRBV19	NA	TRBJ1-1	CASRRRQGNTEAFF	TGTGCCAGTAGGCGCCGACAGGGGAATACTGAAGCTTTCTTT
15	TRBD2	TRBV9	NA	TRBJ2-5	CASSLLAGAQETQYF	TGTGCCAGCAGCCTTCTAGCGGGGGCCCAAGAGACCCAGTACTTC
16	TRBD2	TRBV6-2/TRBV6-3	NA	TRBJ2-3	CASSFGLAGGQDTQYF	TGTGCCAGCAGTTTTGGACTAGCGGGGGGGCAAGATACGCAGTATTTT
14	NA	TRBV9	NA	TRBJ1-1	CASSVDEMNTEAFF	TGTGCCAGCAGCGTAGATGAGATGAACACTGAAGCTTTCTTT
12	NA	TRBV7-9	NA	TRBJ1-1	CASSSRDAEAFF	TGTGCCAGCAGCAGCCGGGATGCTGAAGCTTTCTTT
14	NA	TRBV20-1	NA	TRBJ2-1	CSASSAQTYNEQFF	TGCAGTGCTAGTTCAGCGCAGACCTACAATGAGCAGTTCTTC
15	NA	TRBV19	NA	TRBJ1-5	CASSITQNSNQPQHF	TGTGCCAGTAGTATAACGCAGAATAGCAATCAGCCCCAGCATTTT
14	NA	TRBV5-1	NA	TRBJ2-1	CASSHANSYNEQFF	TGCGCCAGCAGTCACGCTAACTCCTACAATGAGCAGTTCTTC
17	TRBD2	TRBV3-1/TRBV3-2	NA	TRBJ2-3	CASSLTRRGAITDTQYF	TGTGCCAGCAGCCTGACTAGGCGGGGGGCTATCACAGATACGCAGTATTTT
14	TRBD1	TRBV3-1/TRBV3-2	NA	TRBJ1-2	CASSHSTGEHGYTF	TGTGCCAGCAGCCACTCGACAGGGGAGCATGGCTACACCTTC
15	NA	TRBV18	NA	TRBJ1-2	CASSYTQDPNYGYTF	TGTGCCAGCTCATATACACAGGACCCTAACTATGGCTACACCTTC
13	TRBD1	TRBV2	NA	TRBJ2-3	CASSSWTGHTQYF	TGTGCCAGCAGTTCCTGGACAGGCCATACGCAGTATTTT
15	NA	TRBV6-5	NA	TRBJ2-7	CASSYTQGIDYEQYF	TGTGCCAGCAGTTACACTCAGGGGATCGACTACGAGCAGTACTTC
18	TRBD1	TRBV30	NA	TRBJ1-3	CAWSGQGILRPSGNTIYF	TGTGCCTGGAGTGGACAGGGTATACTCCGGCCCTCTGGAAACACCATATATTTT
13	NA	TRBV19	NA	TRBJ1-1	CASSILVNTEAFF	TGTGCCAGTAGTATACTCGTGAACACTGAAGCTTTCTTT
16	TRBD2	TRBV3-1/TRBV3-2	few	TRBJ2-1	CASSPLAGSSYNEQFF	TGTGCCAGCAGCCCATTAGCGGGGAGCTCCTACAATGAGCAGTTCTTC
14	NA	TRBV5-1	once	TRBJ1-1	CASSTLTGNTEAFF	TGCGCCAGCAGCACCTTGACAGGGAACACTGAAGCTTTCTTT
14	NA	TRBV7-5	NA	TRBJ2-7	CVRSLRWFSYEQYF	TGTGTCAGAAGCCTCAGGTGGTTCTCCTACGAGCAGTACTTC
10	NA	TRBV29-1	NA	TRBJ2-3	CSVGTDTQYF	TGCAGCGTCGGGACAGATACGCAGTATTTT
15	TRBD1	TRBV29-1	few	TRBJ1-6	CSASLTGDLGSPLHF	TGCAGCGCCTCCCTGACAGGGGACCTGGGATCACCCCTCCACTTT
13	NA	TRBV5-8	once	TRBJ1-1	CASSLLLNTEAFF	TGTGCCAGCAGCTTGTTGCTAAACACTGAAGCTTTCTTT
14	TRBD1	TRBV19	few	TRBJ1-1	CASSKTGGTVEAFF	TGTGCCAGTAGTAAGACAGGGGGGACAGTTGAAGCTTTCTTT
13	TRBD1	TRBV10-3	once	TRBJ1-4	CAIRGTGEEKLFF	TGTGCCATCAGGGGGACAGGGGAAGAAAAACTGTTTTTT
14	NA	TRBV5-1	NA	TRBJ1-1	CASSLARADTEAFF	TGCGCCAGCAGCTTGGCCAGGGCAGACACTGAAGCTTTCTTT
14	NA	TRBV4-1	NA	TRBJ1-6	CASSLPVYNSPLHF	TGCGCCAGCAGCCTCCCCGTCTATAATTCACCCCTCCACTTT
15	NA	TRBV7-2	NA	TRBJ2-7	CASSLDWTASYEQYF	TGTGCCAGCAGCTTAGACTGGACAGCGAGCTACGAGCAGTACTTC
13	NA	TRBV7-7	NA	TRBJ1-4	CASSPTPGEKLFF	TGTGCCAGCAGCCCCACGCCGGGTGAAAAACTGTTTTTT
14	NA	TRBV21-1	NA	TRBJ1-3	CASKAVRSGNTIYF	TGTGCCAGCAAGGCGGTCCGCTCTGGAAACACCATATATTTT
17	TRBD1	TRBV5-4	NA	TRBJ1-2	CASSLGQGTVVNYGYTF	TGTGCCAGCAGCTTGGGACAGGGGACTGTAGTGAACTATGGCTACACCTTC
14	NA	TRBV5-1	NA	TRBJ2-3	CASSFGVRTDTQYF	TGCGCCAGCAGCTTCGGGGTTCGCACAGATACGCAGTATTTT
16	NA	TRBV5-1	NA	TRBJ2-6	CASSLSTYAGANVLTF	TGCGCCAGCAGCTTGTCTACCTATGCTGGGGCCAACGTCCTGACTTTC
14	NA	TRBV19	once	TRBJ1-2	CASTGTQDNYGYTF	TGTGCCAGTACCGGGACACAAGATAACTATGGCTACACCTTC
16	NA	TRBV5-8	NA	TRBJ1-1	CASSWGTRGIGTEAFF	TGTGCCAGCAGCTGGGGGACAAGGGGGATAGGGACTGAAGCTTTCTTT
13	NA	TRBV4-2	NA	TRBJ2-7	CASSQEPGAEQYF	TGTGCCAGCAGCCAAGAACCAGGGGCCGAGCAGTACTTC
15	NA	TRBV11-1	NA	TRBJ1-2	CASSQTGTTNYGYTF	TGTGCCAGCAGCCAGACAGGCACAACTAACTATGGCTACACCTTC
15	TRBD1	TRBV5-1	NA	TRBJ2-7	CASSLGGTGGYEQYF	TGCGCCAGCAGCTTGGGAGGGACAGGGGGATACGAGCAGTACTTC
16	TRBD1	TRBV5-1	few	TRBJ1-1	CASSSGTGGPGTEAFF	TGCGCCAGCAGCTCCGGGACAGGGGGGCCCGGGACTGAAGCTTTCTTT
15	NA	TRBV7-3	NA	TRBJ2-1	CASSLNVGVYNEQFF	TGTGCCAGCAGCTTAAACGTCGGGGTATACAATGAGCAGTTCTTC
13	NA	TRBV3-1/TRBV3-2	NA	TRBJ1-2	CASSERAGDGYTF	TGTGCCAGCAGCGAAAGGGCAGGGGATGGCTACACCTTC
13	NA	TRBV6-5	NA	TRBJ1-3	CASSTGSKNTIYF	TGTGCCAGCAGTACGGGGTCAAAAAACACCATATATTTT
14	TRBD1	TRBV5-1	NA	TRBJ1-2	CASSRDRGSYGYTF	TGCGCCAGCAGCCGGGACAGGGGGTCGTATGGCTACACCTTC
14	NA	TRBV21-1	NA	TRBJ1-5	CASRVWWANQPQHF	TGTGCCAGCAGAGTATGGTGGGCTAATCAGCCCCAGCATTTT
16	TRBD1	TRBV7-3	NA	TRBJ1-5	CASSYYGTGSNQPQHF	TGTGCCAGCAGCTACTACGGGACAGGCAGTAATCAGCCCCAGCATTTT
13	NA	TRBV5-6	NA	TRBJ1-1	CASSLGQRYEAFF	TGTGCCAGCAGCTTGGGTCAGCGGTATGAAGCTTTCTTT
15	NA	TRBV6-2/TRBV6-3	NA	TRBJ1-5	CASSYSKARNQPQHF	TGTGCCAGCAGTTACTCTAAAGCGCGCAATCAGCCCCAGCATTTT
11	NA	TRBV20-1	NA	TRBJ1-1	CRPGGGTEAFF	TGCAGGCCGGGGGGCGGCACTGAAGCTTTCTTT
15	NA	TRBV5-6	NA	TRBJ2-3	CASSSSGTSTDTQYF	TGTGCCAGCAGTTCGAGCGGCACTAGCACAGATACGCAGTATTTT
15	TRBD2	TRBV11-3	NA	TRBJ2-1	CASSLSGARYNEQFF	TGTGCCAGCAGCCTGAGCGGGGCCAGGTACAATGAGCAGTTCTTC
14	TRBD1	TRBV11-3	NA	TRBJ1-1	CASSKTGGRGEAFF	TGTGCCAGCAGCAAAACAGGGGGTCGAGGTGAAGCTTTCTTT
15	TRBD2	TRBV6-6	NA	TRBJ2-7	CASGLAGEFSYEQYF	TGTGCCAGCGGACTAGCGGGGGAGTTCTCCTACGAGCAGTACTTC
16	TRBD1	TRBV5-1	NA	TRBJ1-1	CASSFGTGGVNTEAFF	TGCGCCAGCAGCTTCGGGACAGGGGGAGTTAACACTGAAGCTTTCTTT
14	NA	TRBV30	NA	TRBJ1-2	CAWPSQGPNHGYTF	TGTGCCTGGCCTTCACAGGGCCCTAACCATGGCTACACCTTC
15	NA	TRBV5-1	NA	TRBJ1-5	CASSPLGERNQPQHF	TGCGCCAGCAGCCCGTTGGGTGAGAGGAATCAGCCCCAGCATTTT
15	NA	TRBV7-9	NA	TRBJ1-2	CASSSRVGAGYGYTF	TGTGCCAGCAGTTCCCGGGTAGGGGCAGGGTATGGCTACACCTTC
15	TRBD1	TRBV7-2	NA	TRBJ1-5	CASSLGTGNNQPQHF	TGTGCCAGCAGCCTCGGGACAGGGAATAATCAGCCCCAGCATTTT
14	NA	TRBV5-6	NA	TRBJ1-5	CASSRQNSNQPQHF	TGTGCCAGCAGCCGACAGAATAGCAATCAGCCCCAGCATTTT
12	NA	TRBV7-8	NA	TRBJ1-4	CASKMDSEKLFF	TGTGCCAGCAAGATGGACAGTGAAAAACTGTTTTTT